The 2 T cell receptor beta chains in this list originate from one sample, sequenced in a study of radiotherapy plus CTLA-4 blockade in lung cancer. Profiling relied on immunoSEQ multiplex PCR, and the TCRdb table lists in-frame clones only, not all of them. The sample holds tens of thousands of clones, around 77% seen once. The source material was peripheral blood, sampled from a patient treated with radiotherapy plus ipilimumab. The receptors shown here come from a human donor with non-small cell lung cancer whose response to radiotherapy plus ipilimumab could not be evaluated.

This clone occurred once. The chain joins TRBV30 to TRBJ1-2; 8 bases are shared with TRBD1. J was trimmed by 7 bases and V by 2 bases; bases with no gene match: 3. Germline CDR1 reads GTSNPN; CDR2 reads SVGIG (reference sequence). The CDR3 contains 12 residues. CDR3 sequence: CAWSRQGFGYTF. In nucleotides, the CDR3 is TGTGCCTGGAGTAGACAGGGGTTTGGCTACACCTTC.

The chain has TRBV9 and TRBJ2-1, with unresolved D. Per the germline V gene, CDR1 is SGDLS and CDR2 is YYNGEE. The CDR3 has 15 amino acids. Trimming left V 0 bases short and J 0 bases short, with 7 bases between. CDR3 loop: CASSVEMSSYNEQFF. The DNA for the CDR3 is TGTGCCAGCAGCGTAGAGATGAGCTCCTACAATGAGCAGTTCTTC.